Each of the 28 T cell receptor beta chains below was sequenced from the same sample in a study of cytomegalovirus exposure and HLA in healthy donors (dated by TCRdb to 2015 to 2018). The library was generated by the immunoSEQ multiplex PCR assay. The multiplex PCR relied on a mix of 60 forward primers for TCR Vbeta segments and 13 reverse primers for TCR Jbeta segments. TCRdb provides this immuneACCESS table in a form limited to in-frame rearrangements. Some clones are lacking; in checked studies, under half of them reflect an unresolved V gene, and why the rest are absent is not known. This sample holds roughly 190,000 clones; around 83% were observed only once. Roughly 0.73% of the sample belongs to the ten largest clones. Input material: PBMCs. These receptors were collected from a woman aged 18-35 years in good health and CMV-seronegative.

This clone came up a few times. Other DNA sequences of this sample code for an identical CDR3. The CDR3 sequence is CASSFRVNTEAFF. The DNA for the CDR3 is TGTGCCAGTAGTTTCAGGGTGAACACTGAAGCTTTCTTT. This rearrangement joins TRBV19 to TRBJ1-1, with D possibly being TRBD1 (5 bases). The CDR3 extends over 13 amino acids. Trimming cost V 5 bases and J 0 bases, with 7 bases left between them. CDR1 LNHDA and CDR2 SQIVND come from the germline V gene (reference sequence).

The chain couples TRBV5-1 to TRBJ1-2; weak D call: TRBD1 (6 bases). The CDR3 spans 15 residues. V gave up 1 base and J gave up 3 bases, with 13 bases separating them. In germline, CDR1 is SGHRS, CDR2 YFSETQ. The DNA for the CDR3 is TGCGCCAGCAGCTTGCAAGGGGGTCGGGACTATGGCTACACCTTC. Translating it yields CASSLQGGRDYGYTF. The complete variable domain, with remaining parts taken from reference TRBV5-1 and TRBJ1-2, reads KAGVTQTPRYLIKTRGQQVTLSCSPISGHRSVSWYQQTPGQGLQFLFEYFSETQRNKGNFPGRFSGRQFSNSRSEMNVSTLELGDSALYLCASSLQGGRDYGYTFGSGTRLTVV.

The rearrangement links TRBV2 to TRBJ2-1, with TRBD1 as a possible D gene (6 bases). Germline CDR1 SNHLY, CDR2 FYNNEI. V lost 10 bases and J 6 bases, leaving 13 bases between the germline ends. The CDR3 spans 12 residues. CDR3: CANGQQINEQFF. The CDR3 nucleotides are TGTGCCAACGGACAGCAAATCAATGAGCAGTTCTTC.

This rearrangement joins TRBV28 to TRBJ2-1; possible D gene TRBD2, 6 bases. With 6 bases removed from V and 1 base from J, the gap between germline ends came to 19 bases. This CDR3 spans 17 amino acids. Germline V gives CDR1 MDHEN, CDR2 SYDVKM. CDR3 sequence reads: CASSTSEEGRSYNEQFF. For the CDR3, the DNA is TGTGCCAGCAGCACCTCGGAGGAAGGGAGGTCCTACAATGAGCAGTTCTTC.

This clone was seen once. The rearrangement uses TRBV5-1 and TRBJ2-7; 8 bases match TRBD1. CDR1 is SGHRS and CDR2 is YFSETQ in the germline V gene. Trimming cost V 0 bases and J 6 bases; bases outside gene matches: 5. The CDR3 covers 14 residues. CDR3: CASSLVQGAGEQYF. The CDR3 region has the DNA TGCGCCAGCAGCTTGGTTCAGGGGGCCGGCGAGCAGTACTTC. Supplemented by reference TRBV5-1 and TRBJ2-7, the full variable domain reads KAGVTQTPRYLIKTRGQQVTLSCSPISGHRSVSWYQQTPGQGLQFLFEYFSETQRNKGNFPGRFSGRQFSNSRSEMNVSTLELGDSALYLCASSLVQGAGEQYFGPGTRLTVT.

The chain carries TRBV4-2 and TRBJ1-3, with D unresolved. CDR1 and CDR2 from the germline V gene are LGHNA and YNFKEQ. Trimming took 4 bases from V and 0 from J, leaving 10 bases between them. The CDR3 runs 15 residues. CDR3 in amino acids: CASSPGFGSGNTIYF. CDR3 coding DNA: TGTGCCAGCAGCCCGGGGTTCGGCTCTGGAAACACCATATATTTT.

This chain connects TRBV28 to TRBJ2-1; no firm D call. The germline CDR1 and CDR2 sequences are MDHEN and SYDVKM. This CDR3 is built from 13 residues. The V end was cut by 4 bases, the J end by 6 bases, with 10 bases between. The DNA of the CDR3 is TGTGCCAGCAGTTCCCCCACGGGCAATGAGCAGTTCTTC. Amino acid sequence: CASSSPTGNEQFF.

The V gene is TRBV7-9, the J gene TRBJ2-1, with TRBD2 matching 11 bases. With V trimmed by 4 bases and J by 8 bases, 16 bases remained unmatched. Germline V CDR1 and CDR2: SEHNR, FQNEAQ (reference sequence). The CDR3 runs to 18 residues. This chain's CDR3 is CASSSRGLAGGGFDEQFF. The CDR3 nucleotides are TGTGCCAGCAGCTCCCGGGGGCTAGCGGGAGGAGGTTTCGATGAGCAGTTCTTC.

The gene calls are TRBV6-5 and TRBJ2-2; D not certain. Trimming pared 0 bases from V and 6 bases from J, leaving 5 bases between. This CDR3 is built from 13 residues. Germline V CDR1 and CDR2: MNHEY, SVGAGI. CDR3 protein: CASSYSLPGELFF. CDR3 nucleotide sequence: TGTGCCAGCAGTTACTCCCTTCCCGGGGAGCTGTTTTTT.

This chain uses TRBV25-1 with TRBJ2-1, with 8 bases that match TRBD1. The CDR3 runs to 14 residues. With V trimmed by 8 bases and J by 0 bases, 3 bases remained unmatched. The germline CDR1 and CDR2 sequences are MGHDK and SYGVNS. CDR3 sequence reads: CASQGASSYNEQFF. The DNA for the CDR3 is TGTGCCAGCCAGGGGGCCAGCTCCTACAATGAGCAGTTCTTC.

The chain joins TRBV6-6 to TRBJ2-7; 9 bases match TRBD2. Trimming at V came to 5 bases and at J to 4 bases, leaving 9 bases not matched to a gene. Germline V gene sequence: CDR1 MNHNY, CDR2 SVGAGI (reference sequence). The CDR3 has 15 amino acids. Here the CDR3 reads CASSPSAGGQYEQYF. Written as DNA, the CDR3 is TGTGCCAGCAGTCCTTCAGCGGGAGGCCAATACGAGCAGTACTTC.

The CDR3 region has the DNA TGTGCCAGCAGTTATAGCGGGGGGGCTTACGAGCAGTACTTC. Its protein product is CASSYSGGAYEQYF. The rearrangement links TRBV11-2 to TRBJ2-7; 11 bases match TRBD2. Trimming cost V 6 bases and J 4 bases; bases outside gene matches: 5. The germline V gene encodes CDR1 SGHAT and CDR2 FQNNGV. The CDR3 is 14 residues long. The full variable domain, its missing parts supplied by reference TRBV11-2 and TRBJ2-7, is EAGVAQSPRYKIIEKRQSVAFWCNPISGHATLYWYQQILGQGPKLLIQFQNNGVVDDSQLPKDRFSAERLKGVDSTLKIQPAKLEDSAVYLCASSYSGGAYEQYFGPGTRLTVT.

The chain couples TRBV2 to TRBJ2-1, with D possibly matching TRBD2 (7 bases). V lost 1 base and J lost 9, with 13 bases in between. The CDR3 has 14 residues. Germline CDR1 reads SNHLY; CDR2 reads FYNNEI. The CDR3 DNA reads TGTGCCAGCAGTGAAGACGGGGGGCTGGGTGAGCAGTTCTTC. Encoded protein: CASSEDGGLGEQFF.

The DNA for the CDR3 is TGTGCCAGCAGCTTAGGACTAGCCAGGGAGACCCAGTACTTC. Encoded protein: CASSLGLARETQYF. This sequence joins TRBV11-2 and TRBJ2-5, with 7 bases lining up with TRBD2. This CDR3 comprises 14 residues. Germline V gene sequence: CDR1 SGHAT, CDR2 FQNNGV. V lost 1 base and J lost 5; bases outside the gene matches: 4.

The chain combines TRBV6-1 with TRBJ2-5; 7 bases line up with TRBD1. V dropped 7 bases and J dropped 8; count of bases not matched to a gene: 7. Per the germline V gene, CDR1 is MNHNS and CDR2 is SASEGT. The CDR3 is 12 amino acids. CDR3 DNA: TGTGCCAGCATGATTGGACAGGTCACCCAGTACTTC. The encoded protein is CASMIGQVTQYF.

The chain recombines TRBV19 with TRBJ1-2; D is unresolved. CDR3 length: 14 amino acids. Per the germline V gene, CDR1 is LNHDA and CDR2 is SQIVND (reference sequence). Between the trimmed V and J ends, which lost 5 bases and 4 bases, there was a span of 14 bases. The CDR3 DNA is TGTGCCAGTAGTCCCGAGGACTTTCTCTATGGCTACACCTTC. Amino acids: CASSPEDFLYGYTF.

The CDR3 loop is CASSPRRENTEAFF. CDR3 DNA: TGTGCCAGCTCACCACGGAGGGAGAACACTGAAGCTTTCTTT. J is TRBJ1-1 and V is TRBV18; D not resolved. The germline gives CDR1 KGHSH, CDR2 LQKENI. Between the trimmed V and J ends, which lost 1 base and 1 base, there was a span of 7 bases. The CDR3 length is 14 residues.

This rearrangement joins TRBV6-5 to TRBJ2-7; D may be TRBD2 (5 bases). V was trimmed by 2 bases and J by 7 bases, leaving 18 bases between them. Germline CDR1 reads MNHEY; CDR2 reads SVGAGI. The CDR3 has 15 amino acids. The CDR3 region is CASSYEDGVNREQYF. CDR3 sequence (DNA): TGTGCCAGCAGTTACGAAGACGGGGTCAACAGAGAGCAGTACTTC.

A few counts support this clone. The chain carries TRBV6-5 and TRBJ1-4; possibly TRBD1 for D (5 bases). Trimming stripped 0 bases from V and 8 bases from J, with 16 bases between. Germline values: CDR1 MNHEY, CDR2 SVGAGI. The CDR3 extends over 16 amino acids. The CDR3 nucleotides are TGTGCCAGCAGTTACTCGGGCGGGGCGCCAAGCGAAAAACTGTTTTTT. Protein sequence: CASSYSGGAPSEKLFF.

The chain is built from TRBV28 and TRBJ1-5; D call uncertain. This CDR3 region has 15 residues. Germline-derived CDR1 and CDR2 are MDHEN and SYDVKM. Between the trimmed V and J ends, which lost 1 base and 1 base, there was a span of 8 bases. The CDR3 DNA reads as TGTGCCAGCAGTTTATCAGCGGGGAGCAATCAGCCCCAGCATTTT. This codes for CASSLSAGSNQPQHF.

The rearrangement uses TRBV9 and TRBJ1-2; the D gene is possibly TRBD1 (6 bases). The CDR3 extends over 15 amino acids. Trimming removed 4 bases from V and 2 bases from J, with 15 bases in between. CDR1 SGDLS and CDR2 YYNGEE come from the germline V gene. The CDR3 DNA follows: TGTGCCAGCAGCTCACAGGCGGGGGCCAACTATGGCTACACCTTC. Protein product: CASSSQAGANYGYTF.

The CDR3 is CASSRQHNQPQHF. The DNA for the CDR3 is TGTGCCAGCAGTAGACAGCACAATCAGCCCCAGCATTTT. This chain joins TRBV6-5 and TRBJ1-5; weak D call: TRBD1 (5 bases). The CDR3 contains 13 residues. Per the germline V gene, CDR1 is MNHEY and CDR2 is SVGAGI. The V and J ends lost 5 bases and 3 bases respectively, with 8 bases between them.

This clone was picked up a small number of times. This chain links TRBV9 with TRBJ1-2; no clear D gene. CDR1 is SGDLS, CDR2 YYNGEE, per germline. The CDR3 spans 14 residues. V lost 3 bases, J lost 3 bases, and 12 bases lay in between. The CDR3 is CASSGSAGHYGYTF. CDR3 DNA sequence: TGTGCCAGCAGCGGATCTGCAGGTCACTATGGCTACACCTTC.

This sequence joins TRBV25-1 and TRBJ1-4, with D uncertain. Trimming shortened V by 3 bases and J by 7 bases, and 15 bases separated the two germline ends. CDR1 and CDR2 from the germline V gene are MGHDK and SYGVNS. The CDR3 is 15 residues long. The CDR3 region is CASSDPGVRGEKLFF. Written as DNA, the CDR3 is TGTGCCAGCAGTGATCCCGGGGTCCGGGGTGAAAAACTGTTTTTT.

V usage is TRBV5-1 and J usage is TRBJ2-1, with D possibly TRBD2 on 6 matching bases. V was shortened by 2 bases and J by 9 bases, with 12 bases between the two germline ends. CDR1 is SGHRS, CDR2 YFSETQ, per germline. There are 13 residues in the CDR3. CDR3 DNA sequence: TGCGCCAGCAGCTTACAGCGGGCGGGTGAGCAGTTCTTC. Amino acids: CASSLQRAGEQFF.

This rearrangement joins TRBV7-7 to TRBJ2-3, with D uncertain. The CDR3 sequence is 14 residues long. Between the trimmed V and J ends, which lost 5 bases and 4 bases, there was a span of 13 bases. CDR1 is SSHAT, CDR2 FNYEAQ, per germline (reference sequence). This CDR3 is CASSPALSADTQYF. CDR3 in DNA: TGTGCCAGCAGCCCCGCTCTGTCAGCAGATACGCAGTATTTT.

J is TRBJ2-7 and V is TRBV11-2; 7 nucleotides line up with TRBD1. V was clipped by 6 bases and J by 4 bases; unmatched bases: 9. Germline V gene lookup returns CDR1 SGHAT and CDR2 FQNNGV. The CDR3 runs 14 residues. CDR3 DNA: TGTGCCAGCAGTATTACAGGGGTCTGGTACGAGCAGTACTTC. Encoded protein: CASSITGVWYEQYF.

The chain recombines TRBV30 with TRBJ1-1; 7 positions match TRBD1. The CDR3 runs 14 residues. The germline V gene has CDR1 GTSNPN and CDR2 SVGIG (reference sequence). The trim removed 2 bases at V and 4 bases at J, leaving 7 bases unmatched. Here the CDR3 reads CAWSNRQGLTEAFF. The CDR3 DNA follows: TGTGCCTGGAGTAACCGACAGGGTCTCACTGAAGCTTTCTTT.